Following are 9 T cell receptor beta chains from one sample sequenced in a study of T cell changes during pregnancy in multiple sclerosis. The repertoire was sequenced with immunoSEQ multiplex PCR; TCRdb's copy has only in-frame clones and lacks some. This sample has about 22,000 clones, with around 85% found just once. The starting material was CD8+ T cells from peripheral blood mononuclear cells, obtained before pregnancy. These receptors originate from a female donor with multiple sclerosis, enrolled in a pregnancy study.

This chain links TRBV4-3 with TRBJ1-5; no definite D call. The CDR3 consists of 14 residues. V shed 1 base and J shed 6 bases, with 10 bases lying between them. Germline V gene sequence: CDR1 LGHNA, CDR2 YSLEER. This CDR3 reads CASSQVLSRQPQHF. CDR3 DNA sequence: TGCGCCAGCAGCCAAGTCCTTAGTCGTCAGCCCCAGCATTTT.

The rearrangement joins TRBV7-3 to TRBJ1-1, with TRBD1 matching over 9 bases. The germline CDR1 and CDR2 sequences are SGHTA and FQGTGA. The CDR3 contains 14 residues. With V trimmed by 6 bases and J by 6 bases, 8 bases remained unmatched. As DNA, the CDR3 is TGTGCCAGCAGACGGGACAGGGCGGGGCCTGAAGCTTTCTTT. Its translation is CASRRDRAGPEAFF.

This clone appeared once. CDR3 sequence reads: CASSSQPGQGDHEQYF. CDR3 sequence (DNA): TGTGCCAGCAGCTCTCAACCGGGACAGGGAGACCACGAGCAGTACTTC. The chain recombines TRBV7-9 with TRBJ2-7, with 9 bases identical to TRBD1. This CDR3 region has 16 residues. The trim removed 4 bases at V and 5 bases at J, leaving 12 bases unmatched. The germline CDR1 and CDR2 sequences are SEHNR and FQNEAQ (reference sequence).

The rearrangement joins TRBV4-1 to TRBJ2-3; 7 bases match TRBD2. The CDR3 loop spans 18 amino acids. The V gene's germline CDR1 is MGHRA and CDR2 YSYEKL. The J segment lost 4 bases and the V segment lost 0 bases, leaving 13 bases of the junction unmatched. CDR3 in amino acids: CASSQETVGGSWADTQYF. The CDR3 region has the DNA TGCGCCAGCAGCCAAGAAACTGTCGGCGGGAGTTGGGCAGATACGCAGTATTTT.

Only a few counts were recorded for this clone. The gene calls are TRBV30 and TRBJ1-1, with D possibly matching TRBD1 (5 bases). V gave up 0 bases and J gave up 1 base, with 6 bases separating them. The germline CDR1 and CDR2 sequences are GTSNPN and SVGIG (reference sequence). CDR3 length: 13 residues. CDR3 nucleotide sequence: TGTGCCTGGAGTGTGGGGGGGAACACTGAAGCTTTCTTT. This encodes CAWSVGGNTEAFF.

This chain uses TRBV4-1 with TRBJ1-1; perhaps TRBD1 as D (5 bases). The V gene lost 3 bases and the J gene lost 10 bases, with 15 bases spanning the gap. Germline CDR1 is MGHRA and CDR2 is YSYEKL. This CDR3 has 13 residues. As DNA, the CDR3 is TGCGCCAGCAGCCATGCGACCGTCGGGGGAGCTTTCTTT. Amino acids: CASSHATVGGAFF.

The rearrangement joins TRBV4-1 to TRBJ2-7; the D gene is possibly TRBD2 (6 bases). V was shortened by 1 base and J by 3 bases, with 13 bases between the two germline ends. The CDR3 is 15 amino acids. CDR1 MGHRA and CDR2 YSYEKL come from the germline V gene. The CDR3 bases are TGCGCCAGCAGCCAAGGGAAAGTAGCGGTCTACGAGCAGTACTTC. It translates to CASSQGKVAVYEQYF.

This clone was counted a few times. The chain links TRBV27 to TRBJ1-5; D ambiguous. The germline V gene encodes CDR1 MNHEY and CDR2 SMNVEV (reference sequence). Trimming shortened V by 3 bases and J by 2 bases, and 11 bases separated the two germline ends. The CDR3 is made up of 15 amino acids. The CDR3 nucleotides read TGTGCCAGCAGTTTGTCGGGGATCGGCAATCAGCCCCAGCATTTT. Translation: CASSLSGIGNQPQHF.

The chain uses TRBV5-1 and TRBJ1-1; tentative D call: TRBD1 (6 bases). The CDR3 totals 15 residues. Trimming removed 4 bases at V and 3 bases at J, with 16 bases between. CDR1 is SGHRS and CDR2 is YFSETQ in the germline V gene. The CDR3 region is CASSTLGQTYTEAFF. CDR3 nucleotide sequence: TGCGCCAGCAGCACCCTAGGACAGACATACACTGAAGCTTTCTTT.